A single sample gave rise to the 21 T cell receptor beta chains below, sequenced in a study of blood T cell repertoires in COVID-19. Produced via immunoSEQ multiplex PCR; TCRdb's table is partial and in-frame only. This table holds approximately 350,000 clones, 85% to 90% found once. The sequenced sample was PBMCs or T cells enriched from blood (not recorded which). These receptors were obtained from a young man who had recovered from COVID-19.

The chain has TRBV6-5 and TRBJ2-7; tentative D call: TRBD2 (6 bases). V was trimmed by 8 bases and J by 0 bases, leaving 14 bases between them. This CDR3 spans 14 amino acids. Germline V gives CDR1 MNHEY, CDR2 SVGAGI. CDR3 bases: TGTGCCAGCTCCGGGACTGAAAGCTCCTACGAGCAGTACTTC. It encodes CASSGTESSYEQYF.

CDR3 region: CASSLFVGTSDNEQFF. The CDR3 region has the DNA TGTGCCAGCAGCCTTTTTGTAGGTACTAGCGATAATGAGCAGTTCTTC. This sequence joins TRBV7-9 and TRBJ2-1; TRBD2 agrees at 7 bases. This CDR3 has 16 amino acids. The V gene's germline CDR1 is SEHNR and CDR2 FQNEAQ (reference sequence). Trimming took 5 bases from V and 7 from J; bases not matched to a gene: 14.

This chain joins TRBV28 and TRBJ2-3, with 15 bases lining up with TRBD2. The CDR3 length is 18 residues. Germline-derived CDR1 and CDR2 are MDHEN and SYDVKM. V lost 2 bases and J lost 6; bases outside the gene matches: 9. This CDR3 reads CASSLPAGLAGGGDTQYF. CDR3 nucleotide sequence: TGTGCCAGCAGTTTACCCGCGGGACTAGCGGGAGGTGGGGATACGCAGTATTTT.

This clone was detected only a few times. V gene TRBV10-3 combines with J gene TRBJ1-6; the D gene is possibly TRBD1 (6 bases). CDR1 is ENHRY and CDR2 is SYGVKD in the germline V gene. This CDR3 has 14 residues. V lost 8 bases and J lost 3, with 11 bases in between. This CDR3 is CAIGRTDYNSPLHF. CDR3 sequence (DNA): TGTGCCATCGGCCGGACAGACTATAATTCACCCCTCCACTTT.

The chain carries TRBV9 and TRBJ2-2, with TRBD1 as a possible D gene (6 bases). Germline V CDR1 and CDR2: SGDLS, YYNGEE. This CDR3 region has 14 residues. Trimming pared 7 bases from V and 6 bases from J, leaving 16 bases between. The CDR3 loop is CASSTGFRAGELFF. CDR3 DNA sequence: TGTGCCAGCTCCACAGGGTTCCGGGCCGGGGAGCTGTTTTTT.

The rearrangement links TRBV11-2 to TRBJ1-3; D gene ambiguous. Germline values: CDR1 SGHAT, CDR2 FQNNGV. There are 16 residues in the CDR3. Trimming stripped 4 bases from V and 0 bases from J, with 13 bases between. The CDR3 reads CASSSLDGYSGNTIYF. The CDR3 DNA follows: TGTGCCAGCAGCTCCCTAGACGGATACTCTGGAAACACCATATATTTT.

The chain joins TRBV7-3 to TRBJ1-4; possible D gene TRBD1, 6 bases. Germline values: CDR1 SGHTA, CDR2 FQGTGA. This CDR3 has 15 amino acids. V lost 4 bases and J 0 bases, leaving 9 bases between the germline ends. The CDR3 sequence is CASSSGQSTNEKLFF. CDR3 coding DNA: TGTGCCAGCAGCTCCGGACAGTCAACTAATGAAAAACTGTTTTTT.

The rearrangement links TRBV7-8 to TRBJ1-6; no firm D call. The CDR3 runs 15 residues. V shed 1 base and J shed 14 bases, with 18 bases lying between them. Germline values: CDR1 SGHVS, CDR2 FQNEAQ. The CDR3, as DNA: TGTGCCAGCAGCTTAGAGTTTGGCGGAGCATTATCCCTCCACTTT. Translating it yields CASSLEFGGALSLHF.

This chain connects TRBV6-2 or TRBV6-3 to TRBJ1-5; TRBD1 might be the D (6 bases). This CDR3 is 18 amino acids long. The germline V gene encodes CDR1 MNHEY and CDR2 SVGEGT. Deletions cut 2 bases from V and 5 bases from J, with 22 bases between. CDR3 region: CASSYLSFRQAADQPQHF. CDR3 coding DNA: TGTGCCAGCAGTTACCTAAGTTTTCGACAGGCCGCAGATCAGCCCCAGCATTTT.

This chain uses TRBV29-1 with TRBJ1-4, with a tentative D call TRBD1 (6 bases). The CDR3 has 13 amino acids. The germline V gene encodes CDR1 SQVTM and CDR2 ANQGSEA. Trimming stripped 4 bases from V and 5 bases from J, with 11 bases between. CDR3 nucleotides: TGCAGCGTTGGACGGACAGAAAATGAAAAACTGTTTTTT. Amino acids: CSVGRTENEKLFF.

The chain recombines TRBV18 with TRBJ2-7; 8 bases align to TRBD1. Germline loops: CDR1 KGHSH, CDR2 LQKENI. J was trimmed by 7 bases and V by 4 bases; bases with no gene match: 9. This CDR3 has 14 amino acids. Here the CDR3 DNA reads TGTGCCAGCTCACGCGTGCAGGGGGCGGGAGAGCAGTACTTC. It codes for CASSRVQGAGEQYF.

The V and J genes are TRBV6-5 and TRBJ2-5; 8 positions agree with TRBD2. This CDR3 contains 13 residues. The germline V gene encodes CDR1 MNHEY and CDR2 SVGAGI. With 5 bases clipped from V and 2 bases from J, the junction kept 1 base outside the gene matches. The CDR3 DNA follows: TGTGCCAGCAGTATAGCGGGGCAAGAGACCCAGTACTTC. This gives the protein CASSIAGQETQYF.

CDR3 nucleotide sequence: TGTGCCAGCAGCCAAGGAGGCGGCCGATTAAACAATGAGCAGTTCTTC. Its translation is CASSQGGGRLNNEQFF. The chain uses TRBV14 and TRBJ2-1, with D hard to call. Germline V gene lookup returns CDR1 SGHDN and CDR2 FVKESK. This CDR3 is built from 16 residues. Trimming shortened V by 1 base and J by 5 bases, and 15 bases separated the two germline ends.

This chain uses TRBV19 with TRBJ2-7; TRBD1 aligns across 9 bases. CDR3 size: 15 residues. V shed 5 bases, J shed 3 bases, and the junction held 8 bases outside the gene matches. Germline CDR1 reads LNHDA; CDR2 reads SQIVND (reference sequence). In nucleotides, the CDR3 is TGTGCCAGTAGTCGATTCGGGACAGGGATCTACGAGCAGTACTTC. It translates to CASSRFGTGIYEQYF.

The gene calls are TRBV18 and TRBJ1-2; D ambiguous. V lost 3 bases and J 2 bases, leaving 13 bases between the germline ends. Germline-derived CDR1 and CDR2 are KGHSH and LQKENI. The CDR3 is 15 amino acids. The CDR3, as DNA: TGTGCCAGCTCACCGTTGGAGCAGTCAAACTATGGCTACACCTTC. Protein: CASSPLEQSNYGYTF. Combining the CDR3 with reference TRBV18 and TRBJ1-2 gives the whole variable domain NAGVMQNPRHLVRRRGQEARLRCSPMKGHSHVYWYRQLPEEGLKFMVYLQKENIIDESGMPKERFSAEFPKEGPSILRIQQVVRGDSAAYFCASSPLEQSNYGYTFGSGTRLTVV.

This chain uses TRBV7-2 with TRBJ2-7; TRBD2 agrees at 7 bases. This CDR3 comprises 14 residues. The ends lost 4 bases at V and 3 bases at J; junction bases unmatched: 6. Germline V gene sequence: CDR1 SGHTA, CDR2 FQGNSA. For the CDR3, the DNA is TGTGCCAGCAGCTCGGCCCCGGGGGGCTACGAGCAGTACTTC. It translates to CASSSAPGGYEQYF.

The rearrangement uses TRBV9 and TRBJ2-3; 7 positions match TRBD2. With V trimmed by 5 bases and J by 4 bases, 1 base remained unmatched. CDR1 SGDLS and CDR2 YYNGEE come from the germline V gene. The CDR3 has 12 residues. CDR3 residues: CASRGGADTQYF. CDR3 in DNA: TGTGCCAGCAGGGGAGGGGCAGATACGCAGTATTTT.

The V call is TRBV7-8, the J call TRBJ2-3; D may be TRBD2 (5 bases). The germline V gene has CDR1 SGHVS and CDR2 FQNEAQ. V was pared by 1 base and J by 5 bases, with 7 bases between. The CDR3 spans 13 residues. The CDR3 loop is CASSLVAGDTQYF. The CDR3 nucleotides read TGTGCCAGCAGCTTAGTCGCGGGAGATACGCAGTATTTT. Full variable domain (remainder filled in from reference TRBV7-8 and TRBJ2-3): GAGVSQSPRYKVAKRGQDVALRCDPISGHVSLFWYQQALGQGPEFLTYFQNEAQLDKSGLPSDRFFAERPEGSVSTLKIQRTQQEDSAVYLCASSLVAGDTQYFGPGTRLTVL.

This sequence joins TRBV9 and TRBJ1-5; TRBD1 is a possible D gene (6 bases). The germline gives CDR1 SGDLS, CDR2 YYNGEE. The CDR3 contains 13 residues. The V end lost 3 bases, the J end lost 4 bases, and 8 bases lay between the germline ends. The CDR3 sequence is CASSERGNQPQHF. In DNA, the CDR3 is TGTGCCAGCAGCGAGAGGGGGAATCAGCCCCAGCATTTT.

The chain combines TRBV21-1 with TRBJ2-7; the D segment call TRBD2 is taken from the table without a DNA check. TRBV21-1 is tagged as a pseudogene. The CDR3 is made up of 13 amino acids. The CDR3 DNA reads as TGTGCCAGCAGCAAAAAGGAGCACTACGAGCAGTACTTC. It encodes CASSKKEHYEQYF.

Only a few counts were recorded for this clone. The chain joins TRBV7-8 to TRBJ1-1, with D uncertain. Trimming shortened V by 5 bases and J by 3 bases, and 13 bases separated the two germline ends. The CDR3 is made up of 14 amino acids. CDR1 SGHVS and CDR2 FQNEAQ come from the germline V gene. The CDR3 loop reads CASSPENSHTEAFF. Here the CDR3 DNA reads TGTGCCAGCAGCCCAGAGAACAGTCACACTGAAGCTTTCTTT.